This T cell receptor beta chain is from a study of cytomegalovirus exposure and HLA in healthy donors (dated by TCRdb to 2017 to 2019). In the study overall: According to a later analysis, one platform produced both the 110 or so validation repertoires and the 730 or so repertoires of the first cohort. The study aimed to test whether cataloging public T cell receptors could reveal signatures of past pathogen exposure. The study combined high-throughput TCR immunosequencing, statistical association of individual TCRs with disease status, and machine learning to predict cytomegalovirus infection status. Besides the first cohort of about 730 subjects, a separate validation cohort made up of some 110 different subjects was used. On the study overall, not on this receptor specifically: Most TCR sequences were seen in very few donors, while some public TCRs were found in many individuals. The classifier was reported to diagnose cytomegalovirus status with high specificity and sensitivity in both the original and validation cohorts. The validation cohort had no HLA typing available for a later analysis, so co-occurrence within that cohort was assessed over all 120 or so repertoires. Of the cluster scores, approximately 95% were above 0 in a later analysis, which found that TCRs clustered in the first cohort also tended to co-occur in the roughly 130 validation repertoires. The authors suggested that the approach could potentially be extended to other disease states and immunological phenotypes. Three of the identified cytomegalovirus-associated TCR beta chains were confirmed in vitro to be specific for cytomegalovirus antigens. The study gave a list of 150 to 200 TCR beta chains associated with cytomegalovirus.

Donors formed part of the validation cohort, which comprised over a hundred subjects and was distinct from the first cohort of fewer than 750 subjects. The library relied on the immunoSEQ multiplex PCR assay. The published analysis was carried out like this. To diagnose cytomegalovirus status from the catalog of TCR beta chain sequences, a statistical classification framework was built. TCRdb mirrors the immuneACCESS table, restricted to in-frame sequences. Some clones are absent from its copies; in checked studies, under half trace to an unresolved V gene, and the reason for the others is unknown. For V, J and clone size, that table is used; D and trimming come from the DNA. Within this sample are around 190,000 clones, with 85% of them counted one time only. About 16% of the sample is taken by the ten largest. For this clone: Its antigen has not been determined. Base quality data are lacking; no much larger clone is found one base away.

CDR1 and CDR2 are read off the germline V gene as SGDLS and YYNGEE. The CDR3, cysteine through phenylalanine, is 13 amino acids long. Only the CDR3 region is kept as DNA, spanning 39 bases read in frame from base 1. Between the V and J ends, shortened by 2 bases and 6 bases respectively, the junction contains 10 bases. Material for sequencing was PBMCs. This sequence originates from a young man in good health and CMV-seropositive. The chain couples TRBV9 to TRBJ2-3, with the D segment identity uncertain. The encoded CDR3 is CASSVSLLDTQYF. Here is the DNA: TGTGCCAGCAGCGTTTCCCTGTTGGATACGCAGTATTTT.